These 24 T cell receptor beta chains came from one sample sequenced in a study of quantifying T cell responses using KT2 cells. In the study overall: RNA was reverse transcribed with TCR alpha and beta constant-region primers.

Each cDNA got a UMI-containing oligo ligated at its 3' end. The first PCR ran 3 to 5 cycles with an equimolar RC1.1 and RC1.2 beta primer mix. Each CDR3 protein gets one entry after TCRdb re-called the UMI-ligation and nested PCR reads with MiXCR. The sample comprises about 33,000 distinct CDR3 sequences, about a tenth of which are singletons, and about 9.9% rests with the top ten. The sample was PBMCs spiked with cells of the T cell clone KT2. The source is a human donor.

This clonotype came up a few times. The rearrangement joins TRBV5-8 to TRBJ2-4; TRBD1 matches at 7 bases. Per germline, CDR1 SGHTS and CDR2 YDEGEE. This CDR3 has 16 residues. The V gene end was trimmed by 4 bases and the J gene end by 0 bases; junction bases not matched to a gene: 7. CDR3 bases: TGTGCCAGCAGCACAGGGGACAGCCTAGCCAAAAACATTCAGTACTTC. This gives the protein CASSTGDSLAKNIQYF.

This clonotype has ten or more counts. The J gene is TRBJ1-5, the V gene TRBV4-1; TRBD1 matches at 8 bases. Germline trimming cut 1 base from V and 0 bases from J; bases unmatched to any gene: 5. CDR3 length equals 17 residues. Germline V gene sequence: CDR1 MGHRA, CDR2 YSYEKL. The CDR3 spells CASSQGQGTHSNQPQHF. As DNA, the CDR3 is TGCGCCAGCAGCCAAGGACAGGGGACACATAGCAATCAGCCCCAGCATTTT.

This clonotype occurred many times. The chain joins TRBV29-1 to TRBJ1-1; D gene ambiguous. This CDR3 comprises 17 residues. Looked up from germline, CDR1 is SQVTM and CDR2 is ANQGSEA. The V and J ends lost 0 bases and 0 bases respectively, with 17 bases between them. The chain's CDR3 is CSVEDDGRPPMNTEAFF. The CDR3 nucleotides read TGCAGCGTTGAAGATGATGGCCGGCCACCTATGAACACTGAAGCTTTCTTT.

This clonotype was seen at least ten times. The chain employs TRBV11-1 and TRBJ1-1, with D tentatively TRBD1 (5 bases). V lost 3 bases to trimming and J lost 8 bases, with 10 bases between them. The germline gives CDR1 SGHAT, CDR2 FQDESV (reference sequence). This CDR3 contains 12 residues. CDR3 DNA sequence: TGTGCCAGCAGCTTCGACAGACGAGAAGCTTTCTTT. This sequence encodes CASSFDRREAFF. Filled out from reference TRBV11-1 and TRBJ1-1, the complete variable domain reads EAEVAQSPRYKITEKSQAVAFWCDPISGHATLYWYRQILGQGPELLVQFQDESVVDDSQLPKDRFSAERLKGVDSTLKIQPAELGDSAMYLCASSFDRREAFFGQGTRLTVV.

This clonotype has a count of ten or more. The chain uses TRBV20-1 and TRBJ1-4; a weak D match, TRBD1 (6 bases). The CDR3 totals 15 residues. Germline loops: CDR1 DFQATT, CDR2 SNEGSKA (reference sequence). Deletions cut 5 bases from V and 6 bases from J, with 19 bases between. The CDR3 nucleotides read TGCAGTGCTGCCGATATCGGGGGCCTCCATGAAAAACTGTTTTTT. The encoded protein is CSAADIGGLHEKLFF.

The CDR3 region is CSARASGQGAKDTQYF. CDR3 bases: TGCAGTGCTAGAGCCTCGGGACAGGGGGCGAAAGATACGCAGTATTTT. The J gene is TRBJ2-3, the V gene TRBV20-1; 12 nucleotides match TRBD1. This CDR3 comprises 16 residues. Germline V CDR1 and CDR2: DFQATT, SNEGSKA (reference sequence). V lost 1 base to trimming and J lost 5 bases; unmatched junction nucleotides: 7.

V is TRBV12-3 or TRBV12-4 and J is TRBJ2-5, with 8 bases that match TRBD1. This CDR3 contains 13 residues. J was trimmed by 5 bases and V by 5 bases; bases with no gene match: 4. CDR3 DNA: TGTGCCAGCAGTGAGGACAGGGCGGAGACCCAGTACTTC. It is translated as CASSEDRAETQYF.

In this sample, this clonotype is medium-sized. V and J are TRBV4-1 and TRBJ2-7; no clear D. This CDR3 comprises 15 residues. The germline gives CDR1 MGHRA, CDR2 YSYEKL. The V end lost 2 bases, the J end lost 3 bases, and 14 bases lay between the germline ends. This chain's CDR3 is CASSQNALQDYEQYF. As DNA, the CDR3 is TGCGCCAGCAGCCAAAATGCGCTCCAAGACTACGAGCAGTACTTC.

This clonotype was seen many times. The chain has TRBV5-1 and TRBJ2-7; a weak D match, TRBD2 (6 bases). Trimming pared 7 bases from V and 1 base from J, leaving 15 bases between. The CDR3 totals 14 residues. The germline V gene encodes CDR1 SGHRS and CDR2 YFSETQ. The CDR3 is CASASRGASYEQYF. For the CDR3, the DNA is TGCGCCAGCGCGTCACGCGGGGCGTCCTACGAGCAGTACTTC.

This clonotype was seen more than once but under ten times. CDR3 protein: CASSLRQGMGNTEAFF. As DNA, the CDR3 is TGTGCCAGCAGCCTCCGACAGGGGATGGGGAACACTGAAGCTTTCTTT. This chain uses TRBV3-1 with TRBJ1-1, with 8 nucleotides matching TRBD1. The CDR3 runs to 16 residues. Germline values: CDR1 LGHDT, CDR2 YNNKEL (reference sequence). V lost 4 bases to trimming and J lost 1 base; unmatched junction nucleotides: 8.

This clonotype occurred many times. The gene calls are TRBV3-1 and TRBJ1-2, with TRBD1 identical over 8 bases. The germline CDR1 and CDR2 sequences are LGHDT and YNNKEL (reference sequence). V shed 3 bases, J shed 5 bases, and the junction held 8 bases outside the gene matches. This CDR3 has 15 amino acids. The CDR3 nucleotides read TGTGCCAGCAGCCATGACCGGACAGGGAAGTATGGCTACACCTTC. Amino acids: CASSHDRTGKYGYTF.

This clonotype has ten or more counts. The chain couples TRBV19 to TRBJ1-2, with D possibly TRBD1 on 6 matching bases. The germline gives CDR1 LNHDA, CDR2 SQIVND (reference sequence). The CDR3 sequence is 14 residues long. The germline V and J ends were trimmed by 7 bases and 0 bases, with 12 bases remaining between them. The CDR3 region is CASMDSIANYGYTF. The DNA of the CDR3 is TGTGCCAGTATGGACAGTATCGCTAACTATGGCTACACCTTC.

The chain has TRBV12-3 or TRBV12-4 and TRBJ1-2, with D possibly TRBD1 on 6 matching bases. Between the trimmed V and J ends, which lost 10 bases and 4 bases, there was a span of 13 bases. The CDR3 is 12 amino acids. CDR3 in DNA: TGTGCCACGTCTCGGGGGGCCTATGGCTACACCTTC. Its translation: CATSRGAYGYTF.

In its sample, this clonotype was seen many times. The CDR3 nucleotides are TGTGCCAGCAGTTACCACCGGGGACAGGGCAATCAGCCCCAGCATTTT. It yields the protein CASSYHRGQGNQPQHF. The chain employs TRBV6-6 and TRBJ1-5; 8 bases are a match to TRBD1. The CDR3 covers 16 residues. Germline V gene lookup returns CDR1 MNHNY and CDR2 SVGAGI (reference sequence). With V trimmed by 2 bases and J by 2 bases, 5 bases remained unmatched.

The chain joins TRBV20-1 to TRBJ1-5; possibly TRBD1 for D (6 bases). Between the trimmed V and J ends, which lost 0 bases and 7 bases, there was a span of 13 bases. Germline V gene sequence: CDR1 DFQATT, CDR2 SNEGSKA (reference sequence). The CDR3 is made up of 14 amino acids. CDR3 in amino acids: CSAREGGVGQPQHF. The CDR3 bases are TGCAGTGCTAGAGAAGGGGGGGTTGGGCAGCCCCAGCATTTT.

The chain links TRBV6-1 to TRBJ2-5; TRBD2 agrees at 13 bases. CDR1 and CDR2 (germline): MNHNS, SASEGT. The CDR3 covers 16 residues. The trim removed 5 bases at V and 3 bases at J, leaving 6 bases unmatched. The CDR3 loop reads CASSKGLAGDKETQYF. CDR3 bases: TGTGCCAGCAGTAAAGGACTAGCGGGAGATAAAGAGACCCAGTACTTC.

This clonotype was found many times. The J gene is TRBJ2-7, the V gene TRBV4-1, with a tentative D call TRBD2 (6 bases). Germline CDR1 reads MGHRA; CDR2 reads YSYEKL. V was cut by 3 bases and J by 3 bases, with 12 bases left in between. The CDR3 is made up of 14 amino acids. The DNA for the CDR3 is TGCGCCAGCAGCCAGTCCGTGGAGGGCTACGAGCAGTACTTC. This gives the protein CASSQSVEGYEQYF.

This clonotype occurred a few times. The chain combines TRBV7-3 with TRBJ2-5; 7 positions match TRBD1. The CDR3 runs 17 residues. With 5 bases clipped from V and 1 base from J, the junction kept 13 bases outside the gene matches. In germline, CDR1 is SGHTA, CDR2 FQGTGA. The CDR3 bases are TGTGCCAGCAGCGCGAACCTACCCGGGACAGCCCAAGAGACCCAGTACTTC. As protein: CASSANLPGTAQETQYF.

This clonotype was observed many times. The chain uses TRBV12-3 or TRBV12-4 and TRBJ2-3, with D hard to call. Trimming shortened V by 5 bases and J by 5 bases, and 8 bases separated the two germline ends. The CDR3 length is 12 residues. This chain's CDR3 is CASSPLRDTQYF. Written as DNA, the CDR3 is TGTGCCAGCAGTCCCCTCAGAGATACGCAGTATTTT.

The chain carries TRBV29-1 and TRBJ2-5; D unclear. The V end was cut by 6 bases, the J end by 1 base, with 12 bases between. The CDR3 runs to 13 residues. Germline V lookup: CDR1 SQVTM, CDR2 ANQGSEA. The chain's CDR3 is CSVPGLGQETQYF. The CDR3 DNA follows: TGCAGCGTCCCCGGGTTGGGCCAAGAGACCCAGTACTTC.

The sample holds many counts of this clonotype. The rearrangement joins TRBV20-1 to TRBJ2-7; D unresolved. Looked up from germline, CDR1 is DFQATT and CDR2 is SNEGSKA (reference sequence). This CDR3 is 13 amino acids long. The V end was cut by 3 bases, the J end by 0 bases, with 9 bases between. The CDR3 nucleotides read TGCAGTGCTAGGAGAGTCAGCTCCTACGAGCAGTACTTC. Its protein is CSARRVSSYEQYF.

This chain links TRBV20-1 with TRBJ2-2; TRBD1 is a possible D gene (5 bases). The germline V gene has CDR1 DFQATT and CDR2 SNEGSKA (reference sequence). The CDR3 runs to 14 residues. The germline V and J ends were trimmed by 3 bases and 1 base, with 9 bases remaining between them. The CDR3 sequence: CSASDSLNTGELFF. The CDR3 DNA reads as TGCAGTGCTAGCGACAGCCTGAACACCGGGGAGCTGTTTTTT.

The table lists this clonotype with a few counts. J is TRBJ2-6 and V is TRBV7-6; the D call may be TRBD1 or TRBD2 (5 bases each). CDR3 length: 18 residues. Germline V gene sequence: CDR1 SGHVS, CDR2 FNYEAQ. The V gene lost 5 bases and the J gene lost 4 bases, with 21 bases spanning the gap. The CDR3 DNA reads as TGTGCCAGCAGCGGGCACAGGAGGAGGTTCGCCGGGGCCAACGTCCTGACTTTC. Translation gives CASSGHRRRFAGANVLTF.

At least ten counts were recorded for this clonotype. J is TRBJ1-5 and V is TRBV11-3; D is ambiguous. The CDR3 covers 17 residues. Per the germline V gene, CDR1 is SGHNT and CDR2 is YENEEA. V was trimmed by 7 bases and J by 0 bases, leaving 19 bases between them. This CDR3 is CASNFTQTDYSNQPQHF. CDR3 DNA: TGTGCCAGCAACTTTACTCAGACGGATTATAGCAATCAGCCCCAGCATTTT.